Each of the 21 T cell receptor beta chains below was sequenced from the same sample in a study of OX40 agonist ivuxolimab in advanced cancers. Some clones are missing from TCRdb's copy, which holds only in-frame ones; the method was immunoSEQ multiplex PCR. The sample contains tens of thousands of clones, 65% to 85% of which appear only once. This sample comprised CD4+ or CD8+ T cells sorted from blood, obtained in a trial of the OX40 agonist ivuxolimab. The receptors come from an adult with an advanced solid tumor such as melanoma, head and neck, liver or kidney cancer.

The chain links TRBV25-1 to TRBJ1-2, with D possibly TRBD1 on 5 matching bases. The V gene's germline CDR1 is MGHDK and CDR2 SYGVNS. V was cut by 2 bases and J by 7 bases, with 17 bases left in between. There are 15 residues in the CDR3. This CDR3 is CASSERGISVSGYTF. CDR3 DNA sequence: TGTGCCAGCAGTGAACGGGGCATTTCGGTCAGTGGCTACACCTTC.

The chain has TRBV29-1 and TRBJ2-6; D not resolved. This CDR3 has 14 amino acids. The V gene's germline CDR1 is SQVTM and CDR2 ANQGSEA. V was shortened by 2 bases and J by 0 bases, with 5 bases between the two germline ends. The CDR3 is CSVEKFSGANVLTF. CDR3 sequence (DNA): TGCAGCGTTGAAAAATTCTCTGGGGCCAACGTCCTGACTTTC.

V is TRBV5-4 and J is TRBJ2-1; D perhaps matches TRBD2 (5 bases). There are 13 residues in the CDR3. The germline V gene encodes CDR1 SGHNT and CDR2 YYREEE (reference sequence). V was clipped by 1 base and J by 8 bases, with 10 bases between them. CDR3 DNA: TGTGCCAGCAGCTTGAACAGCGGAGATGAGCAGTTCTTC. Translation: CASSLNSGDEQFF.

This clone was recorded a few times. This CDR3 is CASSQERAQPQHF. The CDR3 DNA reads as TGTGCCAGCAGCCAAGAGAGGGCTCAGCCCCAGCATTTT. The chain carries TRBV4-2 and TRBJ1-5; D ambiguous. The CDR3 is 13 residues long. From germline, CDR1 is LGHNA and CDR2 YNFKEQ. Trimming pared 0 bases from V and 6 bases from J, leaving 6 bases between.

V and J are TRBV19 and TRBJ2-5, with TRBD2 identical over 13 bases. Germline trimming cut 2 bases from V and 1 base from J; bases unmatched to any gene: 1. Germline V CDR1 and CDR2: LNHDA, SQIVND (reference sequence). The CDR3 length is 16 residues. CDR3 in DNA: TGTGCCAGTAGTATAAGGACTAGCGGGGGCCAAGAGACCCAGTACTTC. It codes for CASSIRTSGGQETQYF.

The chain carries TRBV30 and TRBJ2-3, with 10 bases identical to TRBD2. V trimming: 1 base; J trimming: 3 bases; junction bases outside the gene matches: 4. The CDR3 length is 15 residues. The germline V gene encodes CDR1 GTSNPN and CDR2 SVGIG (reference sequence). This CDR3 is CAWSALAGSTDTQYF. CDR3 sequence (DNA): TGTGCCTGGAGTGCACTAGCGGGGTCGACAGATACGCAGTATTTT.

Comments on this clone: The junction departs from germline at one end; a sequencing error may be responsible. The chain combines TRBV11-2 with TRBJ2-1; a weak D match, TRBD1 (5 bases). The CDR3 sequence is 17 residues long. CDR1 is SGHAT and CDR2 is FQNNGV in the germline V gene. This chain's CDR3 is CASSLDKSRASHNEQFF. CDR3 bases: TGTGCCAGCAGCTTAGATAAGTCCAGGGCCTCCCACAATGAGCAGTTCTTC. Filled out from reference TRBV11-2 and TRBJ2-1, the complete variable domain reads EAGVAQSPRYKIIEKRQSVAFWCNPISGHATLYWYQQILGQGPKLLIQFQNNGVVDDSQLPKDRFSAERLKGVDSTLKIQPAKLEDSAVYLCASSLDKSRASHNEQFFGPGTRLTVL.

V gene TRBV29-1 combines with J gene TRBJ2-3; either TRBD1 or TRBD2 may supply D (6 bases each). CDR1 and CDR2 from the germline V gene are SQVTM and ANQGSEA. This CDR3 has 13 amino acids. V was cut by 7 bases and J by 2 bases, with 13 bases left in between. For the CDR3, the DNA is TGCAGCGGGGAGGCAGGGGTCACAGATACGCAGTATTTT. It is translated as CSGEAGVTDTQYF.

The rearrangement links TRBV5-1 to TRBJ1-2; no clear D gene. Trimming left V 3 bases short and J 4 bases short, with 19 bases between. The V gene's germline CDR1 is SGHRS and CDR2 YFSETQ. CDR3 length: 16 amino acids. CDR3 in DNA: TGCGCCAGCAGCTCTGGAGGCGGGCAGAGCCTCTATGGCTACACCTTC. This translates into CASSSGGGQSLYGYTF.

This clone was seen a single time. The chain uses TRBV19 and TRBJ2-1; tentatively, D is TRBD2 (6 bases). CDR1 LNHDA and CDR2 SQIVND come from the germline V gene (reference sequence). V was trimmed by 6 bases and J by 2 bases, leaving 11 bases between them. The CDR3 runs to 14 residues. CDR3 protein: CASSEGTAYNEQFF. The CDR3 DNA follows: TGTGCCAGTAGCGAGGGGACTGCCTACAATGAGCAGTTCTTC.

The V call is TRBV12-5, the J call TRBJ1-5; 8 nucleotides agree with TRBD1. CDR1 and CDR2 from the germline V gene are LGHNT and FRNRAP. The CDR3 is made up of 16 amino acids. V dropped 5 bases and J dropped 1; count of bases not matched to a gene: 7. This chain's CDR3 is CASGPLGQGSNQPQHF. The DNA of the CDR3 is TGTGCTAGTGGTCCCCTCGGACAGGGCAGCAATCAGCCCCAGCATTTT.

V usage is TRBV6-5 and J usage is TRBJ1-2; possibly TRBD1 for D (6 bases). CDR3 length: 14 residues. The V gene's germline CDR1 is MNHEY and CDR2 SVGAGI. Trimming shortened V by 2 bases and J by 4 bases, and 11 bases separated the two germline ends. CDR3: CASSYGRGAYGYTF. The CDR3 DNA follows: TGTGCCAGCAGTTACGGCAGGGGCGCCTATGGCTACACCTTC.

This clone has more than one count but fewer than ten. The chain couples TRBV4-2 to TRBJ2-7, with 9 positions matching TRBD1. The V and J ends lost 6 bases and 4 bases, in that order; junction bases with no gene match: 19. The CDR3 runs to 18 residues. Germline V gene data show CDR1 as LGHNA and CDR2 as YNFKEQ. The chain's CDR3 is CASRHYSPRTGVFYEQYF. CDR3 nucleotides: TGTGCCAGCAGACATTACTCTCCGAGGACAGGGGTCTTTTACGAGCAGTACTTC.

The gene calls are TRBV9 and TRBJ2-2; D is perhaps TRBD1 or TRBD2 (5 bases each). The CDR3 loop spans 16 amino acids. The V and J ends lost 4 bases and 6 bases respectively, with 19 bases between them. Per the germline V gene, CDR1 is SGDLS and CDR2 is YYNGEE. CDR3 DNA: TGTGCCAGCAGCCCCCCCCAGGGAGTAAGGTCCGGGGAGCTGTTTTTT. It specifies CASSPPQGVRSGELFF.

The J gene is TRBJ1-6, the V gene TRBV7-9; D is unclear. Germline CDR1 reads SEHNR; CDR2 reads FQNEAQ (reference sequence). Trimming took 2 bases from V and 10 from J, leaving 9 bases between them. This CDR3 has 13 amino acids. Here the CDR3 DNA reads TGTGCCAGCAGCTTACCCACGGCATCACCCCTCCACTTT. This sequence encodes CASSLPTASPLHF.

V and J are TRBV30 and TRBJ1-2; the D is unclear. Germline CDR1 is GTSNPN and CDR2 is SVGIG (reference sequence). The CDR3 length is 13 residues. Trimming removed 2 bases from V and 1 base from J, with 8 bases in between. The CDR3 DNA sequence: TGTGCCTGGAGTCCCCAGGTTAACTATGGCTACACCTTC. Its protein product is CAWSPQVNYGYTF.

The chain carries TRBV11-3 and TRBJ2-3; 9 nucleotides agree with TRBD1. The ends lost 5 bases at V and 6 bases at J; junction bases unmatched: 12. The CDR3 loop spans 16 amino acids. Germline-derived CDR1 and CDR2 are SGHNT and YENEEA. The CDR3: CASSPRLRDRVDTQYF. The CDR3 nucleotides are TGTGCCAGCAGCCCTAGACTACGGGACAGGGTCGATACGCAGTATTTT. Combining the CDR3 with reference TRBV11-3 and TRBJ2-3 gives the whole variable domain EAGVVQSPRYKIIEKKQPVAFWCNPISGHNTLYWYLQNLGQGPELLIRYENEEAVDDSQLPKDRFSAERLKGVDSTLKIQPAELGDSAVYLCASSPRLRDRVDTQYFGPGTRLTVL.

The chain is built from TRBV2 and TRBJ2-7, with a tentative D call TRBD2 (6 bases). Germline-derived CDR1 and CDR2 are SNHLY and FYNNEI. The CDR3 is 15 residues long. The V end was cut by 2 bases, the J end by 6 bases, with 17 bases between. CDR3 bases: TGTGCCAGCAGTGAACACGCGACTAGGGCCACCGAGCAGTACTTC. It yields the protein CASSEHATRATEQYF.

This CDR3 is CASTTEGNQPQHF. CDR3 bases: TGCGCCAGTACAACAGAGGGCAATCAGCCCCAGCATTTT. This rearrangement joins TRBV10-2 to TRBJ1-5; no clear D. V was trimmed by 9 bases and J by 2 bases, leaving 11 bases between them. The CDR3 totals 13 residues. Germline V gene lookup returns CDR1 WSHSY and CDR2 SAAADI.

The chain is built from TRBV9 and TRBJ2-5; 7 nucleotides agree with TRBD2. V shed 6 bases, J shed 2 bases, and the junction held 10 bases outside the gene matches. Germline V gives CDR1 SGDLS, CDR2 YYNGEE. The CDR3 runs 15 residues. The CDR3 protein is CASTPAAGVQETQYF. DNA for the CDR3: TGTGCCAGCACCCCCGCCGCGGGGGTACAAGAGACCCAGTACTTC.

V and J are TRBV5-6 and TRBJ1-2; D is perhaps TRBD1 (5 bases). Trimming left V 1 base short and J 6 bases short, with 19 bases between. The germline CDR1 and CDR2 sequences are SGHDT and YYEEEE. The CDR3 consists of 16 residues. The CDR3 DNA follows: TGTGCCAGCAGCTTGTCCGTTTCCGGGAGGGGAAATGGCTACACCTTC. It codes for CASSLSVSGRGNGYTF.